The 10 T cell receptor beta chains given below trace back to one sample, sequenced in a study of T cells in Graves' hyperthyroidism and ophthalmopathy. It was RNA transcripts that yielded the amplified TCR beta CDR3 regions. The primer set for the first-round RT-PCR of the TCR CDR3 was HTBI. One entry per CDR3 protein, called by TCRdb with MiXCR from the multiplex PCR reads. The table lists more than 350,000 distinct CDR3 sequences, 13% to 15% of them singletons, with 15% to 20% in the top ten. The sample was blood. The source is a woman between 55 and 75 years old with Graves' ophthalmopathy.

On this clonotype: Given a much more abundant clone one base away, this may be a read error. The chain links TRBV5-1 to TRBJ2-1, with 8 bases identical to TRBD2. Germline V CDR1 and CDR2: SGHRS, YFSETQ. CDR3 length: 13 residues. This CDR3 reads CVSSSQTGGEQFF. For the CDR3, the DNA is TGCGTCAGCAGCTCCCAGACGGGAGGGGAGCAGTTCTTC.

The CDR3 sequence is CAISEVTGKNIQYF. DNA for the CDR3: TGTGCCATCAGTGAGGTGACAGGGAAAAACATTCAGTACTTC. V gene TRBV10-3 combines with J gene TRBJ2-4; 7 nucleotides line up with TRBD1. The CDR3 contains 14 residues. Germline trimming cut 2 bases from V and 4 bases from J; bases unmatched to any gene: 2. Looked up from germline, CDR1 is ENHRY and CDR2 is SYGVKD.

The chain recombines TRBV5-1 with TRBJ1-6; tentative D call: TRBD1 (5 bases). Germline CDR1 is SGHRS and CDR2 is YFSETQ. Trimming took off 9 bases at V and 7 bases at J, with 17 bases between the two ends. This CDR3 is 14 amino acids long. The CDR3: CATSEGTENSPLHF. The CDR3 DNA reads as TGCGCCACCTCGGAGGGGACGGAGAATTCACCCCTCCACTTT.

The chain joins TRBV20-1 to TRBJ2-4; D unresolved. This CDR3 region has 14 residues. Trimming removed 0 bases at V and 8 bases at J, with 14 bases between. Germline values: CDR1 DFQATT, CDR2 SNEGSKA (reference sequence). Here the CDR3 reads CSAREKDRWDIQYF. DNA of the CDR3: TGCAGTGCTAGAGAAAAAGACCGCTGGGACATTCAGTACTTC.

This clonotype was seen at least ten times. An end of the junction does not agree with germline; a read error may underlie this. The rearrangement uses TRBV5-1 and TRBJ1-1; D call uncertain. Germline CDR1 and CDR2: SGHRS and YFSETQ. This CDR3 region has 14 residues. The CDR3 here is CASSLGGMNTEAFF. CDR3 DNA sequence: TGTGCCAGCAGCCTTGGTGGCATGAACACTGAAGCTTTCTTT.

This clonotype was observed a handful of times. This may be a read error, as it is one base from a much larger clone. As the CDR3 is not closed by the conserved phenylalanine or tryptophan, this likely results from a read error. The chain links TRBV5-1 to TRBJ2-3; no reliable D call. This CDR3 has 15 residues. V gave up 2 bases and J gave up 6 bases, with 16 bases separating them. Germline CDR1 is SGHRS and CDR2 is YFSETQ. The CDR3 sequence is CASSFGSNAMDTQYY. The CDR3 DNA follows: TGCGCCAGCAGCTTCGGTTCGAATGCCATGGATACGCAGTATTAT.

This clonotype has a handful of counts. V usage is TRBV27 and J usage is TRBJ1-4, with 7 bases fitting TRBD1. The CDR3 is 15 residues long. CDR1 is MNHEY, CDR2 SMNVEV, per germline (reference sequence). Losses at the gene ends were 5 bases for V and 3 bases for J; bases not matched to a gene: 6. DNA for the CDR3: TGTGCCAGCAGTCCCTGGGACAGCCCTAATGAAAAACTGTTTTTT. Residues: CASSPWDSPNEKLFF.

There are many counts of this clonotype. The chain couples TRBV4-1 to TRBJ2-7; D might be TRBD1 or TRBD2, each matching 5 bases. CDR1 MGHRA and CDR2 YSYEKL come from the germline V gene. This CDR3 is built from 14 residues. The V gene lost 2 bases and the J gene lost 9 bases, with 17 bases spanning the gap. This chain's CDR3 is CASSQTGTNTGQYF. CDR3 sequence (DNA): TGCGCCAGCAGCCAAACCGGGACGAACACCGGGCAGTACTTC.

The table lists this clonotype with a few counts. The chain is built from TRBV7-9 and TRBJ1-1; 8 nucleotides line up with TRBD1. The CDR3 is 14 amino acids. The V segment lost 5 bases and the J segment 3 bases; nucleotides outside the gene matches: 5. CDR1 and CDR2 (germline): SEHNR, FQNEAQ (reference sequence). In DNA form, the CDR3 reads TGTGCCAGCAGCCAGGGGGCAGGGTACACTGAAGCTTTCTTT. Its protein product is CASSQGAGYTEAFF.

Concerning this clonotype: Possible read error: a much larger clone is one base away. The chain combines TRBV28 with TRBJ2-1, with D perhaps matching TRBD2 (6 bases). Germline V CDR1 and CDR2: MDHEN, SYDVKM. The CDR3 runs 14 residues. Trimming took off 5 bases at V and 10 bases at J, with 18 bases between the two ends. The CDR3 DNA reads TGTGCCAGCAGTACAGGACTACGTACCTACGAGCAGTTCTTC. The encoded protein is CASSTGLRTYEQFF.